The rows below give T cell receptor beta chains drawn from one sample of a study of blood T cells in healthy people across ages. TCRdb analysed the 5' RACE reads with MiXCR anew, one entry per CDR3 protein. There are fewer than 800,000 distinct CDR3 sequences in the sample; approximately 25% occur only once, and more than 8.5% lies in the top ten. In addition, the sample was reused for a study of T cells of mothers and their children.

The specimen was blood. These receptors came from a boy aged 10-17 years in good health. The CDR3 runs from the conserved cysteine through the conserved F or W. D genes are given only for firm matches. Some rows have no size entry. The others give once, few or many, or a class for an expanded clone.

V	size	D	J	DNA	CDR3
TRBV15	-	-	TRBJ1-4	TGTGCCACCAGCAGCACCGGGGCTGCCGGGGAAAAACTGTTTTTT	CATSSTGAAGEKLFF
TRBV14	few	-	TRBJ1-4	TGTGCCAGCAGCAGCGTGAAGGGGGTATCGGAAAAACTGTTTTTT	CASSSVKGVSEKLFF
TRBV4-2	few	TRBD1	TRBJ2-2	TGTGCCAGCAGCCAAGATCGAGGGGGCGACGGGGAGCTGTTTTTT	CASSQDRGGDGELFF
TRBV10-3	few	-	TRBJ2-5	TGTGCCATCAGTGACTTCAGGGACCAAGAGACCCAGTACTTC	CAISDFRDQETQYF
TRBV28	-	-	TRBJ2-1	TGTGCCAGCAGTTTAAATCCCGGGGGCATAGACAATGAGCAGTTCTTC	CASSLNPGGIDNEQFF
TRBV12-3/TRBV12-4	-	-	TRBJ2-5	TGTGCCAGCAGCCCCTTGGGGGCGGGGGAGACCCAGTACTTC	CASSPLGAGETQYF
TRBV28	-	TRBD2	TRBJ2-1	TGTGCCAGCAGTGCCCGGGTAGCGGGATGGAATGAGCAGTTCTTC	CASSARVAGWNEQFF
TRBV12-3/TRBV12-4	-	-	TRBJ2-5	TGTGCCAGCAGTTTAGATCAGGGACTGGAAGAGACCCAGTACTTC	CASSLDQGLEETQYF
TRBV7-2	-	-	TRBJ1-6	TGTGCCAGCAGCTTGGCCCCAGGGCCCAATTCACCCCTCCACTTT	CASSLAPGPNSPLHF
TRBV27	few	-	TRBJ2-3	TGTGCCAGCAGTTTTATCTCGATCGGGGGCACAGATACGCAGTATTTT	CASSFISIGGTDTQYF
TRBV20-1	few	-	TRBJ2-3	TGCAGTGCTAGGCGGGACAGCTTCTCTAGCACAGATACGCAGTATTTT	CSARRDSFSSTDTQYF
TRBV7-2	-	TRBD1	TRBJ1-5	TGTGCCAGCAGCTTAGGGGACAGGGCTCAGCCCCAGCATTTT	CASSLGDRAQPQHF
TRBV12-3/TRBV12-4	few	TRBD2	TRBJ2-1	TGTGCCAGCAGCACAGGACTAGCGGGTCCTTACAATGAGCAGTTCTTC	CASSTGLAGPYNEQFF
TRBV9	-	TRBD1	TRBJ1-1	TGTGCCAGCAGCGTAGGGGCAGGGGGAGAAGGCACTGAAGCTTTCTTT	CASSVGAGGEGTEAFF
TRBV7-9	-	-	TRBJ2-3	TGTGCCAGCAGCCCCCCCGAGCGACAGGCGGGGAAGACAGATACGCAGTATTTT	CASSPPERQAGKTDTQYF
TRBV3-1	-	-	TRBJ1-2	TGTGCCAGCAGCCAAGATAGCGGGGGCAACTATGGCTACACCTTC	CASSQDSGGNYGYTF
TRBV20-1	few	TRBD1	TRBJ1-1	TGCAGTGCTAGAGAGATGACAGGGGGGATGAACACTGAAGCTTTCTTT	CSAREMTGGMNTEAFF
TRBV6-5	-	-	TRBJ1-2	TGTGCCAGCAGCCCTTCGAGGGTCGACTATGGCTACACCTTC	CASSPSRVDYGYTF
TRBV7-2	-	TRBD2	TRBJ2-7	TGTGCCAGCAGCTTAGAGCGGGACGGGCGCGAGCAGTACTTC	CASSLERDGREQYF
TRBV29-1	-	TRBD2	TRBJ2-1	TGCAGCGTACATCTAGCGGGACGCTCCTACAATGAGCAGTTCTTC	CSVHLAGRSYNEQFF
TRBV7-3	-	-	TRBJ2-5	TGTGCCAGCAGCTTAAAGTCGGGGGCAGAGCAGTACTTC	CASSLKSGAEQYF
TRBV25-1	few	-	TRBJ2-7	TGTGCCAGCAGTAACGGGAACTCCTACGAGCAGTACTTC	CASSNGNSYEQYF
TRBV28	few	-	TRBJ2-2	TGTGCCTGCAAGACGGCGGGAAACACCGGGGAGCTGTTTTTT	CACKTAGNTGELFF
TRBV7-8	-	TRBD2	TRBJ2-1	TGTGCCAGCAGCAAAGCGGGGGGGCGTTTCTCGTACAATGAGCAGTTCTTC	CASSKAGGRFSYNEQFF
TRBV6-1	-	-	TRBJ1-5	TGTGCCAGCAGTGAATCATTTACAGGCAATCAGCCCCAGCATTTT	CASSESFTGNQPQHF
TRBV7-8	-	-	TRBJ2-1	TGTGCCAGCAGCATACTAGGTCCAGGCAATGAGCAGTTCTTC	CASSILGPGNEQFF
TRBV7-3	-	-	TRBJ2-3	TGTGCCAGCAGCCCAGGGGTCGGGAGCACAGATACGCAGTATTTT	CASSPGVGSTDTQYF
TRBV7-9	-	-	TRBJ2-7	TGTGCCAGCAGCTCAACTTGGGGCGGGGGCGCCGACGAGCAGTACTTC	CASSSTWGGGADEQYF
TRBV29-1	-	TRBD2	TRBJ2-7	TGCAGCGTTGAAGTTCCGGGAGGGCCTTACGAGCAGTACTTC	CSVEVPGGPYEQYF
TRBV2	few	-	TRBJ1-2	TGTGCCAGCAGTGAGCAGGGGATGAGGGATGGCTACACCTTC	CASSEQGMRDGYTF
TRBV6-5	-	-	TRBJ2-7	TGTGCCAGCAGTTACTTCGGAGGTCCGGCCTACGAGCAGTACTTC	CASSYFGGPAYEQYF
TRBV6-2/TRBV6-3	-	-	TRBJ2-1	TGTGCCAGCAGCTTAGGGGACACCACCTACAATGAGCAGTTCTTC	CASSLGDTTYNEQFF
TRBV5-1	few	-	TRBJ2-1	TGTGCCAGCAGCTTGGGGACCGTTAGTTTTCAGTTCTTC	CASSLGTVSFQFF
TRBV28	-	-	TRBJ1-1	TGTGCCAGCAGTTCTGGGACACCGTTGAACACTGAAGCTTTCTTT	CASSSGTPLNTEAFF
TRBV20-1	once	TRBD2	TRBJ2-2	TGCAGTGCTAGCTCTAGCGGGAGCCCCGGGACCGGGGAGCTGTTTTTT	CSASSSGSPGTGELFF
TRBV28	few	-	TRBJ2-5	TGTGCCAGCAAATTGACAGATCGCCGGGAGACCCAGTACTTC	CASKLTDRRETQYF
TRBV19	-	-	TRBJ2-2	TGTGCCAGTAGTCTCCCGTTCACCGGGGAGCTGTTTTTT	CASSLPFTGELFF
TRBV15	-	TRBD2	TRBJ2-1	TGTGCCACCAGCAGAGATAGTCTAGCGGGAGCCAATGAGCAGTTCTTC	CATSRDSLAGANEQFF
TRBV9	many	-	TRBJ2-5	TGTGCCAGCAGCGTAGGGGGCCAAGAGACCCAGTACTTC	CASSVGGQETQYF
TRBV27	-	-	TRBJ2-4	TGTGCCAGCAGTTTGAGGGTCAAAAACATTCAGTACTTC	CASSLRVKNIQYF
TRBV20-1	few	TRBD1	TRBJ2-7	TGCAGTGCACAGCTCCCGGGACAGGCTAGCTCCTACGAGCAGTACTTC	CSAQLPGQASSYEQYF
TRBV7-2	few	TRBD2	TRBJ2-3	TGTGCCAGCAGCCCGGGCGGGGGGCAGCCGCGCACAGATACGCAGTATTTT	CASSPGGGQPRTDTQYF
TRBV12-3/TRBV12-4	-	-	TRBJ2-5	TGTGCCAGCAGCCTAGGGGACGCGGAGACCCAGTACTTC	CASSLGDAETQYF
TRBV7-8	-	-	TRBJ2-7	TGTGCCAGCAGCGCAACCCGGAATACCCACGAGCAGTACTTC	CASSATRNTHEQYF
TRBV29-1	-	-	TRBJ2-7	TGCAGCGTTGAAGGGGCGCAGGAGCAGTACTTC	CSVEGAQEQYF
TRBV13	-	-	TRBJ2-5	TGTGCCAGCAGCTTTAGGGGACGAGGGACCCAGTACTTC	CASSFRGRGTQYF
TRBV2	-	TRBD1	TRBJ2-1	TGTGCCAGCGGGACAGGGATTTACAATGAGCAGTTCTTC	CASGTGIYNEQFF
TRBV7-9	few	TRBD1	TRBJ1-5	TGTGCCAGCAGCCCGGGACAGGGGAGTGATCAGCCCCAGCATTTT	CASSPGQGSDQPQHF
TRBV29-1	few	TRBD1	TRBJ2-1	TGCAGCGTGGTAGGGACAGGTGGTACATACAATGAGCAGTTCTTC	CSVVGTGGTYNEQFF
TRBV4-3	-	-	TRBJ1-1	TGCGCCAGCAGCCGAAAAGGGGCCTCGAACACTGAAGCTTTCTTT	CASSRKGASNTEAFF
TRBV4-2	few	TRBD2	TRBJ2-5	TGTGCCAGCAGCCATAATCCTACTAGCGGACAAGAGACCCAGTACTTC	CASSHNPTSGQETQYF
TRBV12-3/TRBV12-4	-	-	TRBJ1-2	TGTGCCAGCAGGGACAGATATTCTAACTATGGCTACACCTTC	CASRDRYSNYGYTF